A single sample is the source of the 20 T cell receptor beta chains below, sequenced in a study of blood T cell repertoires in COVID-19. Data came from immunoSEQ multiplex PCR; TCRdb stores just in-frame clones and leaves some out. The sample includes tens of thousands of clones, roughly three quarters of them seen just once. Specimen: peripheral blood. These receptors came from a man between 70 and 80 years old with acute or convalescent COVID-19.

This chain joins TRBV6-5 and TRBJ1-5, with TRBD1 identical over 10 bases. The CDR3 extends over 16 amino acids. Trimming at V came to 4 bases and at J to 1 base, leaving 4 bases not matched to a gene. Germline CDR1 is MNHEY and CDR2 is SVGAGI. DNA of the CDR3: TGTGCCAGCAGTTCCGGGACAGGGGTAAGCAATCAGCCCCAGCATTTT. Translating it yields CASSSGTGVSNQPQHF.

As concerns this clone: The germline gene is not matched at one end of the junction; a read error may be the cause. The rearrangement joins TRBV20-1 to TRBJ1-4, with 8 bases matching TRBD1. Germline V gene sequence: CDR1 DFQATT, CDR2 SNEGSKA (reference sequence). The CDR3 consists of 11 residues. CDR3 DNA sequence: TGCAGTGCTAGAGAGCAGAGACAGGGGATTTTT. This translates into CSAREQRQGIF.

The chain links TRBV5-1 to TRBJ2-2; perhaps TRBD2 as D (6 bases). V was trimmed by 4 bases and J by 4 bases, leaving 17 bases between them. Per the germline V gene, CDR1 is SGHRS and CDR2 is YFSETQ. The CDR3 is made up of 16 amino acids. CDR3 in DNA: TGCGCCAGCAGCCCGGTTCGGGGGTCAGGCACCGGGGAGCTGTTTTTT. Amino acid sequence: CASSPVRGSGTGELFF.

The chain couples TRBV5-4 to TRBJ2-7; TRBD1 is a possible D gene (6 bases). CDR1 SGHNT and CDR2 YYREEE come from the germline V gene (reference sequence). Trimming took 3 bases from V and 6 from J, leaving 16 bases between them. CDR3 length: 14 amino acids. The CDR3 sequence: CASSSLTGMAEQYF. CDR3 DNA sequence: TGTGCCAGCAGCTCTTTGACAGGAATGGCCGAGCAGTACTTC.

The chain couples TRBV28 to TRBJ2-2; 13 bases agree with TRBD2. The germline V gene encodes CDR1 MDHEN and CDR2 SYDVKM. The CDR3 runs 16 residues. V shed 5 bases, J shed 6 bases, and the junction held 6 bases outside the gene matches. This chain's CDR3 is CASSTRTSGGSGELFF. CDR3 DNA: TGTGCCAGCAGTACCCGGACTAGCGGGGGCTCCGGGGAGCTGTTTTTT.

This chain links TRBV12-5 with TRBJ2-5, with 8 bases matching TRBD2. The V gene's germline CDR1 is LGHNT and CDR2 FRNRAP. There are 14 residues in the CDR3. V lost 4 bases to trimming and J lost 5 bases; unmatched junction nucleotides: 6. The CDR3 DNA reads as TGTGCTAGTGGTTACGGGGGGGCTGGGGAGACCCAGTACTTC. This codes for CASGYGGAGETQYF.

The rearrangement links TRBV3-1 (or the pseudogene TRBV3-2) to TRBJ1-5; 10 bases are a match to TRBD1. Germline V gene lookup returns CDR1 LGHDT and CDR2 YNNKEL (reference sequence). This CDR3 spans 16 amino acids. The V and J ends lost 4 bases and 4 bases, in that order; junction bases with no gene match: 7. As DNA, the CDR3 is TGTGCCAGCAGCCCGGGGACAGGGGAGGGGAATCAGCCCCAGCATTTT. Amino acids: CASSPGTGEGNQPQHF.

V and J are TRBV19 and TRBJ1-1; a weak D match, TRBD1 (5 bases). The germline V and J ends were trimmed by 3 bases and 3 bases, with 8 bases remaining between them. The CDR3 spans 13 residues. CDR1 and CDR2 (germline): LNHDA, SQIVND (reference sequence). Written as DNA, the CDR3 is TGTGCCAGTAGTATGCAGGGATACACTGAAGCTTTCTTT. It specifies CASSMQGYTEAFF.

The chain couples TRBV6-5 to TRBJ2-3, with 12 bases lining up with TRBD2. The V segment lost 3 bases and the J segment 5 bases; nucleotides outside the gene matches: 6. Germline CDR1 reads MNHEY; CDR2 reads SVGAGI. The CDR3 is made up of 16 amino acids. CDR3 sequence reads: CASSYSTSGGIDTQYF. CDR3 DNA sequence: TGTGCCAGCAGTTATTCCACTAGCGGGGGGATAGATACGCAGTATTTT.

This clone was detected a few times. The chain carries TRBV3-1 (or the pseudogene TRBV3-2) and TRBJ2-3, with 12 bases fitting TRBD2. V shed 4 bases and J 5 bases; nucleotides not matched to a gene: 13. CDR3 length: 18 residues. The germline gives CDR1 LGHDT, CDR2 YNNKEL (reference sequence). The DNA of the CDR3 is TGTGCCAGCAGCCCGATGACTAGCGGGGGCCTAGCAGGAGATACGCAGTATTTT. As protein: CASSPMTSGGLAGDTQYF.

The chain combines TRBV6-6 with TRBJ2-2; D is uncertain. The CDR3 is 11 residues long. Germline V CDR1 and CDR2: MNHNY, SVGAGI (reference sequence). V was clipped by 7 bases and J by 4 bases, with 4 bases between them. The DNA of the CDR3 is TGTGCCAGCAAACTCACCGGGGAGCTGTTTTTT. Amino acid sequence: CASKLTGELFF.

The chain uses TRBV6-6 and TRBJ2-3, with D perhaps matching TRBD1 (6 bases). Deletions cut 0 bases from V and 5 bases from J, with 12 bases between. The length of the CDR3 is 15 residues. Germline-derived CDR1 and CDR2 are MNHNY and SVGAGI (reference sequence). CDR3 in amino acids: CASSYSGAGKDTQYF. CDR3 sequence (DNA): TGTGCCAGCAGTTACTCGGGGGCAGGAAAAGATACGCAGTATTTT.

The chain links TRBV29-1 to TRBJ2-1, with TRBD1 identical over 8 bases. Per germline, CDR1 SQVTM and CDR2 ANQGSEA. J lost 7 bases, V lost 7 bases, and 9 bases had no gene match. This CDR3 is 13 amino acids long. The CDR3 region has the DNA TGCAGCGCACAGGGGGTGACGGGGAATGAGCAGTTCTTC. Amino acids: CSAQGVTGNEQFF.

This clone appeared a few times. The rearrangement links TRBV5-6 to TRBJ2-1; 9 bases agree with TRBD1. Germline V CDR1 and CDR2: SGHDT, YYEEEE. CDR3 length: 15 amino acids. Trimming removed 4 bases from V and 3 bases from J; junction bases left unmatched: 5. The CDR3 reads CASSPAGQGYNEQFF. CDR3 DNA sequence: TGTGCCAGCAGCCCGGCGGGACAGGGCTACAATGAGCAGTTCTTC.

V gene TRBV2 combines with J gene TRBJ2-2; weak D call: TRBD2 (5 bases). The CDR3 extends over 15 amino acids. Trimming removed 4 bases at V and 1 base at J, with 10 bases between. Germline V CDR1 and CDR2: SNHLY, FYNNEI. CDR3 region: CASSGVGGNTGELFF. The CDR3 DNA reads TGTGCCAGCAGTGGGGTCGGAGGGAACACCGGGGAGCTGTTTTTT.

The chain links TRBV29-1 to TRBJ2-3; 8 bases match TRBD2. CDR3 length: 13 amino acids. J lost 4 bases, V lost 4 bases, and 4 bases had no gene match. Germline V lookup: CDR1 SQVTM, CDR2 ANQGSEA. DNA for the CDR3: TGCAGCGTTGCCCTAGCGGGTTCAGATACGCAGTATTTT. Translating it yields CSVALAGSDTQYF.

V usage is TRBV5-6 and J usage is TRBJ1-1; no reliable D call. This CDR3 spans 17 amino acids. CDR1 is SGHDT and CDR2 is YYEEEE in the germline V gene. V was clipped by 0 bases and J by 4 bases, with 19 bases between them. The CDR3 region is CASSLVGLLSRGTEAFF. In nucleotides, the CDR3 is TGTGCCAGCAGCTTGGTCGGGTTACTATCTCGTGGCACTGAAGCTTTCTTT.

The chain couples TRBV5-1 to TRBJ2-3; D is perhaps TRBD2 (5 bases). CDR1 is SGHRS and CDR2 is YFSETQ in the germline V gene. The CDR3 has 16 residues. V lost 4 bases and J 1 base, leaving 16 bases between the germline ends. As DNA, the CDR3 is TGCGCCAGCAGCCCCCGAGGGCGCCAGGGCACAGATACGCAGTATTTT. This encodes CASSPRGRQGTDTQYF.

The V call is TRBV19, the J call TRBJ2-1; 12 nucleotides match TRBD2. The CDR3 contains 18 residues. CDR1 is LNHDA and CDR2 is SQIVND in the germline V gene (reference sequence). V shed 2 bases, J shed 8 bases, and the junction held 13 bases outside the gene matches. The CDR3, as DNA: TGTGCCAGTAGTATACAGAGACTAGCGGGGGCCTCAGTGTATGAGCAGTTCTTC. Residues: CASSIQRLAGASVYEQFF.

The rearrangement joins TRBV15 to TRBJ2-2; TRBD2 matches 11 bases. The V gene's germline CDR1 is LNHNV and CDR2 YYDKDF (reference sequence). The V and J ends lost 1 base and 6 bases, in that order; junction bases with no gene match: 10. This CDR3 spans 18 amino acids. The DNA for the CDR3 is TGTGCCACCAGCAGAGGGCAGGTGGTAGCGGGGGGGGCCGGGGAGCTGTTTTTT. Translation: CATSRGQVVAGGAGELFF. The whole variable domain, filled in from reference TRBV15 and TRBJ2-2, reads DAMVIQNPRYQVTQFGKPVTLSCSQTLNHNVMYWYQQKSSQAPKLLFHYYDKDFNNEADTPDNFQSRRPNTSFCFLDIRSPGLGDTAMYLCATSRGQVVAGGAGELFFGEGSRLTVL.